This TCR beta chain was observed in a study of blood T cell repertoires in COVID-19. Assay used: immunoSEQ multiplex PCR; TCRdb lists only in-frame clones, some missing. The sample holds fewer than 300,000 clones, approximately 83% seen once. Germline loops: CDR1 MDHEN, CDR2 SYDVKM. The germline V and J ends were trimmed by 4 bases and 8 bases, with 17 bases remaining between them. CDR3 length: 14 amino acids. This clone was found a few times. V and J are TRBV28 and TRBJ1-2, with a weak D call TRBD1 (5 bases). The specimen sequenced was PBMCs or T cells enriched from blood (not recorded which). This receptor was taken from a woman under 40 who had recovered from COVID-19. The CDR3 protein is CASSSSAQGRGYTF. The CDR3 DNA sequence: TGTGCCAGCAGTTCTAGCGCCCAGGGCAGGGGCTACACCTTC.